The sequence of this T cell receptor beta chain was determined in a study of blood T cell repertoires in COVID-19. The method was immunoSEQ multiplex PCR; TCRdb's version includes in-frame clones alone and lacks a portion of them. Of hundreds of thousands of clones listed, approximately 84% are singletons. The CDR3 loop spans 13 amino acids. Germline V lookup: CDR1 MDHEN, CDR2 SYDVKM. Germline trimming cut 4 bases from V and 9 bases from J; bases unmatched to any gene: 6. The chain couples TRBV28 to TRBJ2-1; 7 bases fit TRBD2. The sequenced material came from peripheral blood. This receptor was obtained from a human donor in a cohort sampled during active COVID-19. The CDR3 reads CASSSTTSAEQFF. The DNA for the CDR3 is TGTGCCAGCAGTTCCACAACTAGCGCTGAGCAGTTCTTC.